This is a list of T cell receptor beta chains from one sample in a study of T cells in Graves' hyperthyroidism and ophthalmopathy. From the multiplex PCR reads, TCRdb called clonotypes with MiXCR, one entry per CDR3 protein. Of approximately 700,000 distinct CDR3 sequences in the sample, about 45% were seen once. Sequenced sample: peripheral blood or thyroid tissue (not recorded which). The source is an adult man with Graves' disease, either hyperthyroidism or ophthalmopathy (not recorded which). Each CDR3 is given with its conserved first and last residue. A D gene is named only where the DNA matches it firmly. A clone size is listed for some rows: how often the clone was seen (once, few, many), or a class if it is expanded.

-	TRBV5-1	-	TRBJ1-5	CASSPGSSSNQPQHF	TGCGCCAGCAGCCCAGGGAGTTCGAGCAATCAGCCCCAGCATTTT
TRBD1	TRBV29-1	many	TRBJ1-1	CSAVQGSTEAFF	TGCAGCGCTGTACAGGGGAGCACTGAAGCTTTCTTT
-	TRBV10-3	-	TRBJ1-4	CAISVGLDHGLFF	TGTGCCATCAGTGTGGGGCTCGATCATGGACTGTTTTTT
TRBD2	TRBV7-9	few	TRBJ2-5	CASSPGTSGGSQETQYF	TGTGCCAGCAGCCCTGGGACTAGCGGGGGGTCGCAAGAGACCCAGTACTTC
-	TRBV24-1	many	TRBJ1-5	CATSASTGLSNQPQHF	TGTGCCACCAGTGCCTCAACAGGGCTTAGCAATCAGCCCCAGCATTTT
-	TRBV6-5	-	TRBJ1-2	CASSSGGGDGYTF	TGTGCCAGCAGTTCTGGGGGCGGTGATGGCTACACCTTC
-	TRBV12-3/TRBV12-4	many	TRBJ2-7	CASRVTVSYEQYF	TGTGCCAGCAGAGTGACAGTCTCCTACGAGCAGTACTTC
-	TRBV19	-	TRBJ1-5	CASRGDKYSNQPQHF	TGTGCCAGTAGGGGGGACAAGTATAGCAATCAGCCCCAGCATTTT
TRBD2	TRBV7-9	-	TRBJ2-5	CASSTPGLQETQYF	TGTGCCAGCAGCACGCCGGGACTACAAGAGACCCAGTACTTC
-	TRBV24-1	-	TRBJ2-7	CATSDSGTPSYEQYF	TGTGCCACCAGTGATTCGGGGACACCGTCCTACGAGCAGTACTTC
TRBD1	TRBV12-3/TRBV12-4	many	TRBJ1-5	CASSRGQGANQPQHF	TGTGCCAGCAGTAGAGGACAGGGGGCGAATCAGCCCCAGCATTTT
TRBD2	TRBV19	few	TRBJ2-7	CASSRPSGPSYEQYF	TGTGCCAGTAGTAGACCTAGCGGACCTTCCTACGAGCAGTACTTC
-	TRBV2	-	TRBJ1-1	CASSYSMNTEAFF	TGTGCCAGCAGTTACTCGATGAACACTGAAGCTTTCTTT
-	TRBV7-8	-	TRBJ1-2	CASSPPGGRIYGYTF	TGTGCCAGCAGCCCCCCAGGAGGCAGAATCTATGGCTACACCTTC
TRBD1	TRBV29-1	-	TRBJ1-4	CSVGGTGAKGKLFF	TGCAGCGTTGGTGGGACAGGAGCTAAAGGAAAACTGTTTTTT
-	TRBV7-9	-	TRBJ2-3	CASRPYTDTQYF	TGTGCCAGCAGACCCTACACAGATACGCAGTATTTT
TRBD1	TRBV29-1	-	TRBJ1-1	CSVARQGNTEAFF	TGCAGCGTTGCACGACAGGGTAACACTGAAGCTTTCTTT
TRBD1	TRBV20-1	few	TRBJ2-5	CSAKRLGDRQETQYF	TGCAGTGCTAAACGCCTAGGGGACAGGCAAGAGACCCAGTACTTC
-	TRBV5-1	-	TRBJ2-7	CASSGGAGIMQYF	TGCGCCAGCAGCGGTGGGGCAGGCATAATGCAGTACTTC
-	TRBV7-2	-	TRBJ1-1	CASSLDGGSEVTEAFF	TGTGCCAGCAGCTTAGACGGGGGCTCGGAGGTCACTGAAGCTTTCTTT
TRBD2	TRBV7-9	-	TRBJ2-1	CASSFTSGNDEQFF	TGTGCCAGCAGCTTCACTAGCGGGAACGATGAGCAGTTCTTC
TRBD1	TRBV7-2	-	TRBJ2-2	CASSFRTGNAGELFF	TGTGCCAGCAGCTTCCGGACAGGGAATGCCGGGGAGCTGTTTTTT
-	TRBV15	-	TRBJ1-6	CATSRAIDTDTSPLHF	TGTGCCACCAGCAGAGCCATTGACACGGACACTTCACCCCTCCACTTT
-	TRBV20-1	-	TRBJ2-7	CSAPSVSDGYEQYF	TGCAGTGCACCGTCTGTATCGGACGGTTACGAGCAGTACTTC
TRBD2	TRBV20-1	-	TRBJ2-7	CSALAGGFYEQYF	TGCAGTGCCCTAGCGGGAGGGTTCTACGAGCAGTACTTC
-	TRBV7-9	-	TRBJ2-7	CASSASSYDEQYF	TGTGCCAGTAGCGCTAGCAGCTATGACGAGCAGTACTTC
-	TRBV2	-	TRBJ2-5	CASSSAGQWEPETQYF	TGTGCCAGCAGTTCCGCGGGACAGTGGGAACCAGAGACCCAGTACTTC
TRBD1	TRBV7-9	-	TRBJ1-4	CASSSEGQGKLFF	TGTGCCAGCAGCTCCGAGGGACAGGGGAAACTGTTTTTT
TRBD1	TRBV7-9	many	TRBJ2-5	CASSLTDRYQETQYF	TGTGCCAGCAGCTTAACGGACAGGTACCAAGAGACCCAGTACTTC
-	TRBV7-9	few	TRBJ1-1	CASSAGGRDTEAFF	TGTGCCAGCAGTGCGGGGGGGCGAGACACTGAAGCTTTCTTT
-	TRBV7-2	few	TRBJ1-3	CASSAGLRDNSGNTIYF	TGTGCCAGCAGCGCAGGACTCCGGGACAACTCTGGAAACACCATATATTTT
-	TRBV7-9	many	TRBJ1-5	CASSPDPGVGNQPQHF	TGTGCCAGCAGCCCCGATCCGGGTGTGGGCAATCAGCCCCAGCATTTT
-	TRBV7-9	-	TRBJ1-4	CASSQEGEKRLFF	TGTGCCAGCAGCCAAGAAGGTGAGAAGCGACTGTTTTTT
TRBD1	TRBV15	-	TRBJ1-2	CATSRDLGQGASNYGYTF	TGTGCCACCAGCAGAGATCTGGGTCAGGGGGCCTCTAACTATGGCTACACCTTC
-	TRBV7-2	many	TRBJ1-2	CASSSYRDPGYTF	TGTGCCAGCAGCTCGTACAGGGATCCTGGCTACACCTTC
-	TRBV6-4	-	TRBJ2-7	CASSESGLFTYEQYF	TGTGCCAGCAGTGAATCGGGTCTGTTCACCTACGAGCAGTACTTC
-	TRBV24-1	-	TRBJ2-7	CATKIGGASYEQYF	TGTGCCACCAAGATTGGCGGCGCCTCCTACGAGCAGTACTTC